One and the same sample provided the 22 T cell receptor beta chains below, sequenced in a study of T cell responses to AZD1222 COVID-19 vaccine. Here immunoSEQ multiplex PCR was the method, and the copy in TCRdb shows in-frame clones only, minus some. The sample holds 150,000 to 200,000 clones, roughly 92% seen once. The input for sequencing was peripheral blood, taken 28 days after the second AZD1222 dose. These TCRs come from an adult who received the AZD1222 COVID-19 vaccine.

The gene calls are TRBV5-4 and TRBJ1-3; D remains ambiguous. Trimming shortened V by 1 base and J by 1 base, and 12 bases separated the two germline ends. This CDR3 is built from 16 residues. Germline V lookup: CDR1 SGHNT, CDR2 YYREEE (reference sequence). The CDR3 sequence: CASSLWGEGSGNTIYF. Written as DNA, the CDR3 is TGTGCCAGCAGCTTGTGGGGAGAAGGGTCTGGAAACACCATATATTTT.

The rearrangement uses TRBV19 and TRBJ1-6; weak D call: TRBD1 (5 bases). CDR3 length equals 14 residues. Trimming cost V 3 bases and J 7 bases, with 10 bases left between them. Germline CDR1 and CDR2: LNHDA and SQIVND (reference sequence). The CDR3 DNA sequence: TGTGCCAGTAGTATCCAGGGTCGGAATTCACCCCTCCACTTT. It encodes CASSIQGRNSPLHF. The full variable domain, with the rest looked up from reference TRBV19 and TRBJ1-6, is DGGITQSPKYLFRKEGQNVTLSCEQNLNHDAMYWYRQDPGQGLRLIYYSQIVNDFQKGDIAEGYSVSREKKESFPLTVTSAQKNPTAFYLCASSIQGRNSPLHFGNGTRLTVT.

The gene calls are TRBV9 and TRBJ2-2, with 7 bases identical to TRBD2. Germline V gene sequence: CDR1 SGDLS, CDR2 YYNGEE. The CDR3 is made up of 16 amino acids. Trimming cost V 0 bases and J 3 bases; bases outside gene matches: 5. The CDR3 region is CASSVAASGYTGELFF. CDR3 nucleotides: TGTGCCAGCAGCGTAGCGGCTAGCGGATACACCGGGGAGCTGTTTTTT.

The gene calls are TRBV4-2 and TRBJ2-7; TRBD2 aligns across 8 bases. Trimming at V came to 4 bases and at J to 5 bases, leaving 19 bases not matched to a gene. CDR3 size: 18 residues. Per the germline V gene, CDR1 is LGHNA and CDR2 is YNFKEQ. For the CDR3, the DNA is TGTGCCAGCAGCCCCCGTTTATTAACCGGGACTAGTCTCAACGAGCAGTACTTC. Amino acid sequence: CASSPRLLTGTSLNEQYF.

CDR3 nucleotides: TGCGCCAGCAGTGAGTCGGGTTGGGGCTATGGCTACACCTTC. Its translation is CASSESGWGYGYTF. This chain connects TRBV10-1 to TRBJ1-2; the D is unclear. V dropped 0 bases and J dropped 4 bases, with 9 bases sitting between them. This CDR3 is built from 14 residues. Germline V gene sequence: CDR1 WNHNN, CDR2 SYGVQD (reference sequence).

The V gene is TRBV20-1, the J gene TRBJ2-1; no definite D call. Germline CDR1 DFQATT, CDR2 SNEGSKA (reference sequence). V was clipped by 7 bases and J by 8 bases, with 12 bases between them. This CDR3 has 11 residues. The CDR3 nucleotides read TGCAGTGTGTCCAGGCGCGATGAGCAGTTCTTC. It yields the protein CSVSRRDEQFF.

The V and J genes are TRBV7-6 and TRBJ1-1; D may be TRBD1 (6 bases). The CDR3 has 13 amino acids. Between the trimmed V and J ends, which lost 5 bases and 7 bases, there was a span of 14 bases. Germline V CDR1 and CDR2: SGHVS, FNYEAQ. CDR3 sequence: CASSATGINEAFF. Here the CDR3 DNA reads TGTGCCAGCAGCGCCACAGGGATAAATGAAGCTTTCTTT.

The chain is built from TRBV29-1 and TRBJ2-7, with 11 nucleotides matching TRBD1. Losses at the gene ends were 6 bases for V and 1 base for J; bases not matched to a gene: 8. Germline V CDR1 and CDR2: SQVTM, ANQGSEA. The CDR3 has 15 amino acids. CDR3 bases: TGCAGCGTCCGCCCCGGGACAGGGGGATCCTACGAGCAGTACTTC. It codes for CSVRPGTGGSYEQYF.

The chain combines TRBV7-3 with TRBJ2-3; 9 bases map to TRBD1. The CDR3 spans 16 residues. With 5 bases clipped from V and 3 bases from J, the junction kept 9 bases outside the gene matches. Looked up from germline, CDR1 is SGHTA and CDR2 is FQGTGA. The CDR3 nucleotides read TGTGCCAGCAGCCCGTGGGGACAGGGTGTTACAGATACGCAGTATTTT. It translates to CASSPWGQGVTDTQYF.

For the CDR3, the DNA is TGTGCCAGCGAGGGGGGCTATGGCTACACCTTC. Its translation: CASEGGYGYTF. The gene calls are TRBV28 and TRBJ1-2, with D tentatively TRBD1 (6 bases). The CDR3 is made up of 11 amino acids. V shed 8 bases and J shed 4 bases, with 8 bases lying between them. The germline V gene has CDR1 MDHEN and CDR2 SYDVKM.

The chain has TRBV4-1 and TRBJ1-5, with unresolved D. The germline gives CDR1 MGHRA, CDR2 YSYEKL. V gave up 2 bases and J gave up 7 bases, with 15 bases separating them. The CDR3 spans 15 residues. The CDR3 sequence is CASSQQQRTAQPQHF. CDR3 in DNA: TGCGCCAGCAGCCAACAACAGAGAACAGCCCAGCCCCAGCATTTT.

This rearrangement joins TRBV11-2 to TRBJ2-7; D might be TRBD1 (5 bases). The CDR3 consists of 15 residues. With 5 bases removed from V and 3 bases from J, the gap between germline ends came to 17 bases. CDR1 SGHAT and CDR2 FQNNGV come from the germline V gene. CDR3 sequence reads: CASSPLKGNYYEQYF. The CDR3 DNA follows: TGTGCCAGCAGCCCCTTGAAGGGGAACTACTACGAGCAGTACTTC.

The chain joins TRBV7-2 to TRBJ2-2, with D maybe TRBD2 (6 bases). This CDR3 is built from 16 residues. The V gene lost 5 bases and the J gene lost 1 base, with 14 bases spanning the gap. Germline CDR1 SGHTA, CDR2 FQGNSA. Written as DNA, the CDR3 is TGTGCCAGCAGCCTGGCCGGGACTGGGAACACCGGGGAGCTGTTTTTT. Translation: CASSLAGTGNTGELFF.

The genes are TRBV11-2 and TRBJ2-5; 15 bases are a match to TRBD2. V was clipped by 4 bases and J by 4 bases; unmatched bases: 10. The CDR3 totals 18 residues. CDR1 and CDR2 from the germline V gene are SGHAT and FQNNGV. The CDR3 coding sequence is TGTGCCAGCAGCTCCCGGACTAGCGGGAGGGACTCGGGAGAGACCCAGTACTTC. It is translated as CASSSRTSGRDSGETQYF. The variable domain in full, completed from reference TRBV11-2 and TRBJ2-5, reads EAGVAQSPRYKIIEKRQSVAFWCNPISGHATLYWYQQILGQGPKLLIQFQNNGVVDDSQLPKDRFSAERLKGVDSTLKIQPAKLEDSAVYLCASSSRTSGRDSGETQYFGPGTRLLVL.

CDR3 sequence: CASTSRGRGYYNEQFF. The DNA for the CDR3 is TGTGCCAGCACCTCTCGGGGGAGGGGGTACTACAATGAGCAGTTCTTC. J is TRBJ2-1 and V is TRBV28; D possibly corresponds to TRBD2 (7 bases). The CDR3 contains 16 residues. In germline, CDR1 is MDHEN, CDR2 SYDVKM. Trimming took off 7 bases at V and 3 bases at J, with 19 bases between the two ends.

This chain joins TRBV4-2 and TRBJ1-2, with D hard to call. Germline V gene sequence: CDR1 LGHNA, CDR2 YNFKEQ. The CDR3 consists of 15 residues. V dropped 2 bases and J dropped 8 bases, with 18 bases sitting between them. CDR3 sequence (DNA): TGTGCCAGCAGCCAAAAGATTGGGCAGTCTGGCGGCTACACCTTC. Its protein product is CASSQKIGQSGGYTF.

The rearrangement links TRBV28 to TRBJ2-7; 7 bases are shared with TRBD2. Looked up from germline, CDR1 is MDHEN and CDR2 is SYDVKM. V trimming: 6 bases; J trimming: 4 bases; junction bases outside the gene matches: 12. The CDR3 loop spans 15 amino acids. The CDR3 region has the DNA TGTGCCAGCAGCCCAGGAGTTAGCGGGTATTACGAGCAGTACTTC. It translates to CASSPGVSGYYEQYF. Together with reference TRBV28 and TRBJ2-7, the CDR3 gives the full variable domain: DVKVTQSSRYLVKRTGEKVFLECVQDMDHENMFWYRQDPGLGLRLIYFSYDVKMKEKGDIPEGYSVSREKKERFSLILESASTNQTSMYLCASSPGVSGYYEQYFGPGTRLTVT.

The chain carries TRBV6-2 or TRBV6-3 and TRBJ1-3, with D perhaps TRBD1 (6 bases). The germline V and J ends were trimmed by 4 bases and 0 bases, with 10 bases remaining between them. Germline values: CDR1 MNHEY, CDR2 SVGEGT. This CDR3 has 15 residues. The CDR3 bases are TGTGCCAGCAGTTTCAGGGGCCGCTCTGGAAACACCATATATTTT. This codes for CASSFRGRSGNTIYF.

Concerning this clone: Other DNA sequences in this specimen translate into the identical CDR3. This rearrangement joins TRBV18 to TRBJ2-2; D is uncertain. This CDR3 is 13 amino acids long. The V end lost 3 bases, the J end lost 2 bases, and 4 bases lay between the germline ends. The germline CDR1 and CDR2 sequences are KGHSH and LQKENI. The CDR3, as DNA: TGTGCCAGCTCACCTCCAAACACCGGGGAGCTGTTTTTT. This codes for CASSPPNTGELFF. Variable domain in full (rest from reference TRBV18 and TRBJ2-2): NAGVMQNPRHLVRRRGQEARLRCSPMKGHSHVYWYRQLPEEGLKFMVYLQKENIIDESGMPKERFSAEFPKEGPSILRIQQVVRGDSAAYFCASSPPNTGELFFGEGSRLTVL.

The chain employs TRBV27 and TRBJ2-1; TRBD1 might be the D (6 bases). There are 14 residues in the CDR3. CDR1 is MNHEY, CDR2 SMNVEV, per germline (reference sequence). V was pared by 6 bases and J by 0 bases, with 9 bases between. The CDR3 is CASRRGSSYNEQFF. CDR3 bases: TGTGCCAGCAGGAGGGGGAGCTCCTACAATGAGCAGTTCTTC.

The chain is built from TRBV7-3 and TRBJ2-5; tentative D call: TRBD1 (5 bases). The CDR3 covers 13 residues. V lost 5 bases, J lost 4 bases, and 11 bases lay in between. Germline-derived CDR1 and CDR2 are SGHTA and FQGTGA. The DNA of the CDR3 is TGTGCCAGCAGCCGAGGACATGGAGAGACCCAGTACTTC. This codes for CASSRGHGETQYF.

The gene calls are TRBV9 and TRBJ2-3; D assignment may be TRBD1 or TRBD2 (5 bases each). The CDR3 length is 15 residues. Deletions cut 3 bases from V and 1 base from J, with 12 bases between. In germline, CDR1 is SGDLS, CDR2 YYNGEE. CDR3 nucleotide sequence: TGTGCCAGCAGCGCACGTGGGGACGGCACAGATACGCAGTATTTT. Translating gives CASSARGDGTDTQYF.